This T cell receptor (beta chain) was captured by sequencing in a study of cytomegalovirus exposure and HLA in healthy donors. Study in general: Among the approximately 410 genotyped donors, about 81% were placed in the Caucasian-associated ancestry cluster.

From germline, CDR1 is SGHTA and CDR2 FQGTGA. CDR3 length: 16 residues. The junction had 10 bases not matched to a gene; V was cut back by 5 bases and J by 7 bases. On this clone: The antigen remains unidentified.

Study-level results: TCR beta sequences reportedly predicted the HLA-A and HLA-B alleles of most subjects accurately. A cluster of highly shared sequence variants was likely a sequencing artifact.

The PCR employed 60 Vbeta primers together with 13 Jbeta primers. Using immunoSEQ multiplex PCR, the repertoire was profiled, and TCRdb retains in-frame clones only, with some absent. The sample holds some 190,000 clones; about three quarters are singletons and the top ten take roughly 1.6%. Material: PBMCs. The chain joins TRBV7-3 to TRBJ2-7; 14 nucleotides line up with TRBD2. This clonotype was obtained from a man aged 18 to 30 in good health and CMV-seronegative. DNA of the CDR3: TGTGCCAGCAGCCTCCAAGGGACTAGCGGGGGAGGTGAGCAGTACTTC. It yields the protein CASSLQGTSGGGEQYF.